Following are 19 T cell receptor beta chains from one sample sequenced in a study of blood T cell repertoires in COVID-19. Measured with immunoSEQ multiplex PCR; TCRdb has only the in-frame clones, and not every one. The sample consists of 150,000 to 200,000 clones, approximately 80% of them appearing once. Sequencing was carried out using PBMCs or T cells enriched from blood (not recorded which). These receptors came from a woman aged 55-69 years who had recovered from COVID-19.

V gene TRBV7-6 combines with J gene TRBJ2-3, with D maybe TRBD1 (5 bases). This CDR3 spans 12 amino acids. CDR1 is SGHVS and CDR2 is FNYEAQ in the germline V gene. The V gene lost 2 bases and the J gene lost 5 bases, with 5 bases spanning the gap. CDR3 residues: CASSLTGDTQYF. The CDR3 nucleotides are TGTGCCAGCAGCTTAACAGGAGATACGCAGTATTTT.

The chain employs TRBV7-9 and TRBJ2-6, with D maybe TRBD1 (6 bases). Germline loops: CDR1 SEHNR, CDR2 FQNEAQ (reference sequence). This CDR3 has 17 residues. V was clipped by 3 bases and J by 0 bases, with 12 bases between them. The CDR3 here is CASSFGTPYSGANVLTF. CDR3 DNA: TGTGCCAGCAGCTTCGGGACACCCTACTCTGGGGCCAACGTCCTGACTTTC.

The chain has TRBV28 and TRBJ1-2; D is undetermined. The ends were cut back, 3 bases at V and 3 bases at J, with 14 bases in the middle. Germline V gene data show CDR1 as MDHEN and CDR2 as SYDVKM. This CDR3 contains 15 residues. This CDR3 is CASSLSAPRDYGYTF. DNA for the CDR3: TGTGCCAGCAGTTTGTCCGCGCCTCGGGACTATGGCTACACCTTC.

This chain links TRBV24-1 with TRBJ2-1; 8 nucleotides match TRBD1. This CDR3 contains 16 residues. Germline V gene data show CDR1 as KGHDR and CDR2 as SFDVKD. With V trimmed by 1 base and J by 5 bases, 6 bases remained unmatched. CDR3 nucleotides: TGTGCCACCAGTGATTTCTTACAGGGGGAGAACAATGAGCAGTTCTTC. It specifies CATSDFLQGENNEQFF.

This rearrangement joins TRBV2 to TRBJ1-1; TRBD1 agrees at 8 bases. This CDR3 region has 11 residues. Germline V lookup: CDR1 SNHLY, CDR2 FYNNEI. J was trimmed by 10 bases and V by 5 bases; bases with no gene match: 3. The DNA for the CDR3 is TGTGCCAGCAGTCAGGGGGCAGGAGCTTTCTTT. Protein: CASSQGAGAFF.

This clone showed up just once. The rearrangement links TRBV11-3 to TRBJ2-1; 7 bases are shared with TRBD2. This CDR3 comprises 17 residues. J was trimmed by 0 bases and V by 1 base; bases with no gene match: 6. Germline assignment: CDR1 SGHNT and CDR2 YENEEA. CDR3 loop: CASSLGGGTSSYNEQFF. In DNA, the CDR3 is TGTGCCAGCAGCTTAGGGGGGGGAACAAGCTCCTACAATGAGCAGTTCTTC. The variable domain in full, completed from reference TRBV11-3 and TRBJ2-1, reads EAGVVQSPRYKIIEKKQPVAFWCNPISGHNTLYWYLQNLGQGPELLIRYENEEAVDDSQLPKDRFSAERLKGVDSTLKIQPAELGDSAVYLCASSLGGGTSSYNEQFFGPGTRLTVL.

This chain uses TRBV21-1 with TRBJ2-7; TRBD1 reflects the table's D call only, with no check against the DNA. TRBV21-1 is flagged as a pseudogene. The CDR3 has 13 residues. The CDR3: CASRTGPSYEQYF. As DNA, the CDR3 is TGTGCCAGCAGGACAGGGCCCTCCTACGAGCAGTACTTC.

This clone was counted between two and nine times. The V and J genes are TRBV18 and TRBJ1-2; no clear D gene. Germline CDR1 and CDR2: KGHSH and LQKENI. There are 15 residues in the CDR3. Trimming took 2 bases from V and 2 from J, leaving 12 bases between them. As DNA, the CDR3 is TGTGCCAGCTCACCAAGGCGGGAAGCCAACTATGGCTACACCTTC. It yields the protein CASSPRREANYGYTF. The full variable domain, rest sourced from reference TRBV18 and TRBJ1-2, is NAGVMQNPRHLVRRRGQEARLRCSPMKGHSHVYWYRQLPEEGLKFMVYLQKENIIDESGMPKERFSAEFPKEGPSILRIQQVVRGDSAAYFCASSPRREANYGYTFGSGTRLTVV.

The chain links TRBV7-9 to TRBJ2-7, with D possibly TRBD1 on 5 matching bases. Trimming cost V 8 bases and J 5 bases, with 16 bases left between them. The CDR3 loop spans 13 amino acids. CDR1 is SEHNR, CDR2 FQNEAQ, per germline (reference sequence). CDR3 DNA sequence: TGTGCCAGCGGATCCCAAACAGGCCACGAGCAGTACTTC. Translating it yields CASGSQTGHEQYF.

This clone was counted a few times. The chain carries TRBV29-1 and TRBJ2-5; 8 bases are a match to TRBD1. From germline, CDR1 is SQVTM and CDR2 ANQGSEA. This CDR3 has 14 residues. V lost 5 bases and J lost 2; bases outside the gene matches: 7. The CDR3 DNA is TGCAGCGTTTCTTCCGGGACAGGACAAGAGACCCAGTACTTC. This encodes CSVSSGTGQETQYF. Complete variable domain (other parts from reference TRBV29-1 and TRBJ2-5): SAVISQKPSRDICQRGTSLTIQCQVDSQVTMMFWYRQQPGQSLTLIATANQGSEATYESGFVIDKFPISRPNLTFSTLTVSNMSPEDSSIYLCSVSSGTGQETQYFGPGTRLLVL.

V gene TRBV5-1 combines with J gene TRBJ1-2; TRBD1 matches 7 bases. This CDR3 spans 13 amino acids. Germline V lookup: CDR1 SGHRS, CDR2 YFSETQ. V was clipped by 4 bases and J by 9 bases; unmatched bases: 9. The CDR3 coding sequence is TGCGCCAGCAGCCAAGACAGGGCGTTCCGCTACACCTTC. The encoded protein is CASSQDRAFRYTF.

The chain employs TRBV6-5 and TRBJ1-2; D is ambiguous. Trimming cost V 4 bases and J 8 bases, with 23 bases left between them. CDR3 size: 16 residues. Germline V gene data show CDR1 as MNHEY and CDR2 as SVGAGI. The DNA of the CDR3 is TGTGCCAGCAGTTCGACAATGTGGGAGAGTTCTAAAGGCTACACCTTC. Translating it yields CASSSTMWESSKGYTF.

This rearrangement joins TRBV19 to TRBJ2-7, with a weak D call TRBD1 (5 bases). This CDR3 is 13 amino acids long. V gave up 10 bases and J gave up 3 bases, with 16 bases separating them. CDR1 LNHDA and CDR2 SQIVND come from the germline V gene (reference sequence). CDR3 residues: CATSPVQGYEQYF. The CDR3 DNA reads TGTGCCACCTCTCCGGTCCAGGGCTACGAGCAGTACTTC.

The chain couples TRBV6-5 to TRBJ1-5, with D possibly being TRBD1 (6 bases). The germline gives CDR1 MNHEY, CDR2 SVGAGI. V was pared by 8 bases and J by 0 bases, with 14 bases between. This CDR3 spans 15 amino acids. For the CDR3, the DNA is TGTGCCAGCGTTACACAGGGTTATAGCAATCAGCCCCAGCATTTT. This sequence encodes CASVTQGYSNQPQHF.

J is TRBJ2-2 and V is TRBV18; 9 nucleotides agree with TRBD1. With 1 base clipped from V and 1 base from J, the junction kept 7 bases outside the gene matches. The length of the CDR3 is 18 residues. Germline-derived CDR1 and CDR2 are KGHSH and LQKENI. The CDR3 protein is CASSPLQDRGLNTGELFF. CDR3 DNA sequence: TGTGCCAGCTCACCACTCCAGGACAGGGGACTGAACACCGGGGAGCTGTTTTTT.

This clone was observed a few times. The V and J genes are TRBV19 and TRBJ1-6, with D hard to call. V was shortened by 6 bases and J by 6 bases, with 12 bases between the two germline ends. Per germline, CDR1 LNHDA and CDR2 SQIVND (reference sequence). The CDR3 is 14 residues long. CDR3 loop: CASRIPEANSPLHF. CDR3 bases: TGTGCCAGTAGGATACCGGAGGCTAATTCACCCCTCCACTTT.

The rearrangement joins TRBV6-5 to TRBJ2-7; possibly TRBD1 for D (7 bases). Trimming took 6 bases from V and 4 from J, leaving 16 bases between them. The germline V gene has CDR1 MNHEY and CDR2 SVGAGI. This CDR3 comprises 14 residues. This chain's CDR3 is CASSAGQRIYEQYF. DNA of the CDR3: TGTGCCAGCAGCGCGGGACAGCGAATATACGAGCAGTACTTC.

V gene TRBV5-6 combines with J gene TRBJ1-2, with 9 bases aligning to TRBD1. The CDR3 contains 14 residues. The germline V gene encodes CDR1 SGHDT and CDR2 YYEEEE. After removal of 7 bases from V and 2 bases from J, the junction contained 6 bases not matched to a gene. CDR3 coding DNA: TGTGCCAGCGCCAGGGGACAGGGAAACTATGGCTACACCTTC. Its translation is CASARGQGNYGYTF.

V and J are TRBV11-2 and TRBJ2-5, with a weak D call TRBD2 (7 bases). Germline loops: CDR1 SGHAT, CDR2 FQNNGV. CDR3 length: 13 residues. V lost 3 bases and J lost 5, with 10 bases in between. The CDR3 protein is CASSLGGAETQYF. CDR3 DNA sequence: TGTGCCAGCAGCTTGGGGGGGGCGGAGACCCAGTACTTC.